The clone carrying this T cell receptor (beta chain) appeared a few times. Repertoires were generated with immunoSEQ multiplex PCR, while TCRdb's copy carries only in-frame clones and drops some. The table includes about 1.5 million clones, more than 95% detected once. These data are taken from a study of shared clonotypes between healthy human individuals. Germline assignment: CDR1 KGHSH and CDR2 LQKENI. V trimming: 3 bases; J trimming: 6 bases; junction bases outside the gene matches: 4. The CDR3 has 14 residues. The receptor was isolated from a young man in good health. V and J are TRBV18 and TRBJ1-5; 8 nucleotides agree with TRBD1. The sample taken for sequencing was naive CD4+ T cells sorted from blood. Subset specified: CD45RA+ positively selected. CDR3 residues: CASSPDRAVQPQHF. The CDR3 DNA is TGTGCCAGCTCACCGGACAGGGCCGTTCAGCCCCAGCATTTT.